This T cell receptor beta chain was captured in a study of cytomegalovirus exposure and HLA in healthy donors. Findings and limits, study-wide: The study put some 150 TCR beta chains on its list as cytomegalovirus-associated.

Among the 110 or so subjects of the validation cohort, separate from the roughly 600-subject first cohort, were the donors. In germline, CDR1 is MDHEN, CDR2 SYDVKM. This CDR3 spans 15 amino acids. V lost 1 base to trimming and J lost 3 bases, with 10 bases between them. Turning to this clone: Its antigen is unknown.

Generated by immunoSEQ multiplex PCR, the TCRdb table keeps only in-frame clones and is missing some. The sample records about 98,000 clones, 87% being singletons. The specimen was PBMCs. The chain uses TRBV28 and TRBJ1-5; D perhaps matches TRBD1 (5 bases). This sequence originates from a woman aged 25 to 39 in good health and CMV-seronegative. CDR3 sequence: CASSLLGQANQPQHF. CDR3 coding DNA: TGTGCCAGCAGTTTATTGGGGCAAGCCAATCAGCCCCAGCATTTT.